This T cell receptor beta chain was sequenced during a study of T cell changes during pregnancy in multiple sclerosis (dated by TCRdb to about 2019). With respect to the entire study: The study examined how the T cell repertoire changed over the course of pregnancy in women with multiple sclerosis.

As for this clone: What antigen it recognizes has not been identified. Base qualities are not recorded, but no much larger clone differs from it by a single base.

Reading the germline V gene gives CDR1 KGHSH and CDR2 LQKENI. The junction shows trimming of 6 bases on V and 1 base on J, and the gene matches do not reach 5 bases of it. The cysteine opens and the phenylalanine closes a CDR3 of 14 amino acids. Of all the DNA, just the CDR3 is kept, 42 bases in frame from base 1. Library method: the immunoSEQ multiplex PCR assay. Entries here come from immuneACCESS through TCRdb and include only in-frame sequences with V and J called. Some clones fail to appear in such tables; in the studies checked, an unresolved V gene covers under half of the shortfall, and the cause of the remainder is unknown. This sample has 50,000 or so clones in its table, and less than 95% of those were observed once. Almost 0.5% of the sample lies in the top ten.

The rearrangement combines TRBV18 with TRBJ2-7; TRBD2 lines up with 8 middle nucleotides. The sequences come from CD4+ T cells from peripheral blood mononuclear cells, collected after pregnancy. The sequence derives from a female donor in good health, enrolled as a control in a pregnancy study. The nucleotides are TGTGCCAGCTCCCTGGGCGGGGGGTCCTACGAGCAGTACTTC. Translated, this is CASSLGGGSYEQYF.